The TCR beta chain under discussion was sequenced for a study of identifying expanded T cells in peripheral blood. The V and J ends lost 4 bases and 0 bases respectively, with 10 bases between them. CDR3 length equals 16 residues. Germline V gene lookup returns CDR1 MNHNS and CDR2 SASEGT. About this clone: Antigen unknown. Within the sample, other DNA sequences also encode this same CDR3.

General study findings and limits: Variance in clone template counts between approximately 2-week samples significantly increased with total template count across all healthy donors. Technical replicates showed roughly 1.2 changed clones; approximately 2 weeks 15 to 20; four weeks 19.

TCRdb's copy holds only in-frame clones and misses some; the assay was immunoSEQ multiplex PCR. The sample gives tens of thousands of clones, roughly 86% of which show up once; around 4.8% is in the top ten. This receptor was identified in a person aged 18 to 75 in good health. The chain is built from TRBV6-1 and TRBJ1-6; D call uncertain. The material sequenced was blood. CDR3: CASSGTVSSYNSPLHF. The DNA of the CDR3 is TGTGCCAGCAGTGGGACGGTTAGCTCCTATAATTCACCCCTCCACTTT.